The rows below give T cell receptor beta chains drawn from one sample of a study of Ad26.COV2.S vaccination and SARS-CoV-2 variants. Assay: immunoSEQ multiplex PCR; the TCRdb copy retains only in-frame clones and omits some. The sample lists about 400,000 clones; 88% were seen once. The sequencing used peripheral blood, collected in a trial of Ad26.COV2.S vaccine versus placebo. These TCRs come from a person aged 18-60 years who received the Ad26.COV2.S COVID-19 vaccine or a placebo. Both conserved end residues are part of each CDR3. D genes are given only for firm matches. Some rows mark clone size as missing; the rest say once, few, many or name a class of expanded clone.

j_call v_call clone_size d_call cdr3_aa cdr3_nt
TRBJ2-7 TRBV5-4 - TRBD1 CASSLYAGGMDEQYF TGTGCCAGCAGCTTGTACGCAGGGGGTATGGACGAGCAGTACTTC
TRBJ2-7 TRBV19 - - CASSINKGYSYEQYF TGTGCCAGTAGTATAAACAAGGGGTACTCCTACGAGCAGTACTTC
TRBJ2-1 TRBV5-1 - TRBD1 CASSLPEGARGNEQFF TGCGCCAGCAGCTTGCCCGAGGGGGCGAGAGGCAATGAGCAGTTCTTC
TRBJ1-3 TRBV15 - - CATSRDPGEAGNTIYF TGTGCCACCAGCAGAGATCCGGGGGAGGCTGGAAACACCATATATTTT
TRBJ1-3 TRBV19 - - CASRTTDPMPGNTIYF TGTGCCAGTAGAACGACTGACCCTATGCCTGGAAACACCATATATTTT
TRBJ2-7 TRBV7-9 - - CASSRHLGEQYF TGTGCCAGCAGCCGACACCTTGGCGAGCAGTACTTC
TRBJ2-1 TRBV19 - TRBD1 CASSIRDRDNEQFF TGTGCCAGTAGTATAAGGGACAGAGACAATGAGCAGTTCTTC
TRBJ1-2 TRBV5-5 few - CASSLGDNRIRGYTF TGTGCCAGCAGCTTGGGGGACAACAGGATTCGGGGCTACACCTTC
TRBJ2-1 TRBV10-3 - - CATSFVDRSSYNEQFF TGTGCCACCTCGTTCGTCGACAGGAGCTCCTACAATGAGCAGTTCTTC
TRBJ1-1 TRBV11-2 - TRBD1 CASSFRRSGGEEAFF TGTGCCAGCAGCTTTAGGCGATCAGGGGGCGAGGAAGCTTTCTTT
TRBJ1-4 TRBV18 - TRBD1 CASSPGTGDEKLFF TGTGCCAGCTCACCAGGGACAGGGGATGAAAAACTGTTTTTT
TRBJ2-2 TRBV5-6 - TRBD2 CASSSLAGGPSGELFF TGTGCCAGCAGCTCGCTAGCGGGGGGTCCTTCCGGGGAGCTGTTTTTT
TRBJ1-6 TRBV15 - - CATSREGRLNSPLHF TGTGCCACCAGCAGAGAGGGACGGTTAAATTCACCCCTCCACTTT
TRBJ1-6 TRBV7-9 - TRBD1 CASSSGTGRAPLHF TGTGCCAGCAGCTCCGGGACAGGGAGGGCACCCCTCCACTTT
TRBJ1-4 TRBV2 - - CASRGPGGEPGKVFF TGTGCCAGCAGGGGCCCCGGGGGGGAGCCGGGGAAGGTGTTTTTT
TRBJ2-7 TRBV6-2/TRBV6-3 - - CASSYPDGSSGTSYEQYF TGTGCCAGCAGTTACCCCGACGGGTCAAGCGGGACATCCTACGAGCAGTACTTC
TRBJ2-4 TRBV2 - - CASSEAGLNTLAKNIQYF TGTGCCAGCAGTGAAGCGGGGTTGAACACATTAGCCAAAAACATTCAGTACTTC
TRBJ2-3 TRBV7-2 once - CASSPIRDPTADTQYF TGTGCCAGCAGCCCGATCCGGGACCCCACGGCAGATACGCAGTATTTT
TRBJ2-7 TRBV7-6 - TRBD1 CASSPGQGAVEQYF TGTGCCAGCAGCCCCGGACAGGGGGCGGTTGAGCAGTACTTC
TRBJ2-1 TRBV3-1/TRBV3-2 - - CASSQQWGNEQFF TGTGCCAGCAGCCAACAATGGGGCAATGAGCAGTTCTTC
TRBJ1-1 TRBV6-2/TRBV6-3 - - CASGRTVTEAFF TGTGCCAGCGGCCGAACGGTCACTGAAGCTTTCTTT
TRBJ1-1 TRBV29-1 once TRBD1 CSVAGGSAEAFF TGCAGCGTTGCAGGGGGGTCAGCCGAAGCTTTCTTT
TRBJ2-1 TRBV7-3 - - CASSLSGVGDEQFF TGTGCCAGCAGCTTATCAGGTGTCGGCGATGAGCAGTTCTTC
TRBJ2-1 TRBV7-2 - - CASSLNAGTSSGYNEQFF TGTGCCAGCAGCTTAAATGCAGGGACGTCGAGCGGATACAATGAGCAGTTCTTC